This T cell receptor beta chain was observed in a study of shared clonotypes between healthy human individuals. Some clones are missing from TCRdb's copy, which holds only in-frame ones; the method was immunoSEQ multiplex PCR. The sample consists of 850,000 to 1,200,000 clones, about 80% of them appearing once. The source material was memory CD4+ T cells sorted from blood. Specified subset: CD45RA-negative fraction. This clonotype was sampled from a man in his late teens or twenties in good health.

In DNA, the CDR3 is TGTGCCAGCAGCTCCTCAGGCTATAATTCACCCCTCCACTTT. Encoded protein: CASSSSGYNSPLHF. V usage is TRBV5-6 and J usage is TRBJ1-6; D gene uncertain. The V end was cut by 3 bases, the J end by 3 bases, with 7 bases between. This CDR3 contains 14 residues. Per germline, CDR1 SGHDT and CDR2 YYEEEE.